Shown below are 4 T cell receptor beta chains from a single sample sequenced in a study of blood T cells in healthy people across ages. Primers used in a second PCR of about 7 to 12 cycles were a sample-barcoded 5' primer and a J-beta primer mix. TCRdb processed the 5' RACE reads anew with MiXCR; each CDR3 protein has one entry. Of roughly 1,100,000 distinct CDR3 sequences in the sample, roughly 24% were seen once. These data were also reused for a study on T cells of mothers and their children.

The sample taken for sequencing was blood. The origin of the receptors is a girl under 10 years old in good health.

This clonotype showed up just a few times. J is TRBJ2-1 and V is TRBV3-1; tentatively, D is TRBD2 (5 bases). V dropped 3 bases and J dropped 10 bases, with 7 bases sitting between them. There are 11 residues in the CDR3. Germline loops: CDR1 LGHDT, CDR2 YNNKEL (reference sequence). CDR3 in DNA: TGTGCCAGCAGCCAGTCTAGCGAGCAGTTCTTC. It is translated as CASSQSSEQFF.

The chain joins TRBV2 to TRBJ1-4; no reliable D call. CDR1 SNHLY and CDR2 FYNNEI come from the germline V gene. This CDR3 region has 14 residues. V shed 7 bases and J shed 6 bases, with 15 bases lying between them. CDR3 loop: CASTRRGRHEKLFF. In DNA, the CDR3 is TGTGCCAGCACTAGACGCGGACGGCATGAAAAACTGTTTTTT.

V usage is TRBV6-2 or TRBV6-3 and J usage is TRBJ1-5; no definite D call. V shed 11 bases and J shed 5 bases, with 13 bases lying between them. Germline assignment: CDR1 MNHEY and CDR2 SVGEGT. CDR3 size: 12 residues. The CDR3, as DNA: TGTGCCTCACGCCTTGGATATCAGCCCCAGCATTTT. Residues: CASRLGYQPQHF.

A few counts support this clonotype. The J gene is TRBJ1-2, the V gene TRBV29-1, with D perhaps matching TRBD1 (6 bases). V lost 7 bases and J 4 bases, leaving 13 bases between the germline ends. The CDR3 consists of 12 residues. Looked up from germline, CDR1 is SQVTM and CDR2 is ANQGSEA. The CDR3 loop is CSARQVSYGYTF. CDR3 bases: TGCAGCGCTAGACAGGTCAGCTATGGCTACACCTTC. Based on the CDR3 plus reference TRBV29-1 and TRBJ1-2, the full variable domain is SAVISQKPSRDICQRGTSLTIQCQVDSQVTMMFWYRQQPGQSLTLIATANQGSEATYESGFVIDKFPISRPNLTFSTLTVSNMSPEDSSIYLCSARQVSYGYTFGSGTRLTVV.